Listed below are T cell receptor beta chains from one sample, sequenced in a study of T-cell reconstitution after alpha-beta-depleted transplantation in children. TCRdb analysed the PCR reads with MiXCR anew, one entry per CDR3 protein. The table has fewer than 700,000 distinct CDR3 sequences, roughly 13% seen once; the top ten hold around 2%. This sample comprised PBMCs, mostly from graft donor cells, obtained 360 days after TCRalphabeta/CD19-depleted stem cell transplant. Every receptor here comes from a male patient under 18 who had a stem cell transplant for acute myeloid leukemia, so the T cells may come from the graft donor. CDR3s include the opening cysteine and the closing phenylalanine or tryptophan. Each record gives: J gene, D gene, CDR3 length, V gene, clone size, CDR3 DNA, CDR3 protein. A D gene is named only where the DNA matches it firmly. Size is stated for part of the rows, as once, few or many counts, or as a class when the clone is expanded.

TRBJ2-2	TRBD2	19	TRBV11-1	.	TGTGCCAGCAGTGATTCCACCGGGGCTAGCGGGAGATGGACCGGGGAGCTGTTTTTT	CASSDSTGASGRWTGELFF
TRBJ2-3	.	16	TRBV20-1	.	TGCAGTGCTAGAGATTGGGGGAGAGGGAGCACAGATACGCAGTATTTT	CSARDWGRGSTDTQYF
TRBJ2-5	.	16	TRBV5-1	few	TGCGCCAGCAGCTTAAATAGCAGATGGGTGCAAGAGACCCAGTACTTC	CASSLNSRWVQETQYF
TRBJ2-4	TRBD2	13	TRBV20-1	few	TGCAGTGCCAAGAAGGCGGGAGCGGGCATTCAGTACTTC	CSAKKAGAGIQYF
TRBJ2-7	.	15	TRBV29-1	many	TGCAGCGTTGAAAGAAGGGAATCCCGTACCTACGAGCAGTACTTC	CSVERRESRTYEQYF
TRBJ2-3	.	17	TRBV7-3	many	TGTGCCAGCAGCTCCCTGGGTTGGGATCGGGGAACAGATACGCAGTATTTT	CASSSLGWDRGTDTQYF
TRBJ2-1	TRBD2	13	TRBV11-3	many	TGTGCCAGCAGCCCCGGACTAGCGAGTGAGCAGTTCTTC	CASSPGLASEQFF
TRBJ2-1	.	14	TRBV10-3	.	TGTGCCGTTCGCGAGCGGGCAACCTACAATGAGCAGTTCTTC	CAVRERATYNEQFF
TRBJ1-1	.	15	TRBV6-1	few	TGTGCCAGTGCGGTGGACCTCCACGGTACAGCTGAAGCTTTCTTT	CASAVDLHGTAEAFF
TRBJ2-2	.	14	TRBV2	.	TGTGCCAGCAAGTTACCCACCAACACCGGGGAGCTGTTTTTT	CASKLPTNTGELFF
TRBJ2-1	.	12	TRBV3-1	few	TGTGCCAGCAGCCCCCCGGGCAGCCAGCAGTTCTTC	CASSPPGSQQFF
TRBJ2-3	.	18	TRBV4-2	.	TGTGCCAGCAGCCAAGATTCTCCGGCCCCTAGCGTCACAGATACGCAGTATTTT	CASSQDSPAPSVTDTQYF
TRBJ1-1	TRBD1	15	TRBV5-1	once	TGCGCCAGCAGCTTCGGGACAGGGTTGAACACTGAAGCTTTCTTT	CASSFGTGLNTEAFF
TRBJ1-2	TRBD1	14	TRBV20-1	.	TGCAGTGCTAGAGATCTGACAGGGATTTATGGCTACACCTTC	CSARDLTGIYGYTF
TRBJ1-1	.	13	TRBV19	.	TGTGCCAGTAGTAGTATAGGGGAGGCTGAAGCTTTCTTT	CASSSIGEAEAFF
TRBJ1-2	.	14	TRBV5-1	.	TGCGCCAGCAGCTTGCCCGGCGGGGGTCCGGGCTACACCTTC	CASSLPGGGPGYTF
TRBJ2-7	.	15	TRBV27	.	TGTGCCAGCAGTTTGGGACTGACTAGTTCCTACGAGCAGTACTTC	CASSLGLTSSYEQYF
TRBJ2-2	.	15	TRBV23-1	.	TGCGCCAGCAACTCGGGCAGGGGGGACACCGGGGAGCTGTTTTTT	CASNSGRGDTGELFF
TRBJ2-7	.	15	TRBV4-2	few	TGTGCCAGCAGCCAAGACAGGGGTCCTACCTACGAGCAGTACTTC	CASSQDRGPTYEQYF
TRBJ2-7	TRBD2	18	TRBV2	.	TGTGCCAGCACCCGGGAACCCATTGGGAGCGGGAGTCGCGACGAGCAGTACTTC	CASTREPIGSGSRDEQYF
TRBJ2-7	.	12	TRBV28	.	TGTGCCAGCAGTACCCTTCCCTACGAGCAGTACTTC	CASSTLPYEQYF
TRBJ2-3	.	15	TRBV4-3	.	TGCGCCAGCAGCCAGTACAGGGATCCCACAGATACGCAGTATTTT	CASSQYRDPTDTQYF
TRBJ2-7	TRBD1	15	TRBV28	many	TGTGCCAGCAGTCCCCGGGACAGGGTAGCCTACGAGCAGTACTTC	CASSPRDRVAYEQYF
TRBJ2-7	TRBD1	14	TRBV20-1	few	TGCAGTGCCTGCCGGGACAGGGGCTTCTACGAGCAGTACTTC	CSACRDRGFYEQYF
TRBJ2-5	.	18	TRBV9	many	TGTGCCAGCAGCGTAGCAGCCGGGCAGGCCCGGTCCCAAGAGACCCAGTACTTC	CASSVAAGQARSQETQYF
TRBJ2-3	TRBD2	16	TRBV5-4	few	TGTGCCAGCAGCTCCTGGCGGGAGGGAAGCACAGATACGCAGTATTTT	CASSSWREGSTDTQYF
TRBJ1-1	.	17	TRBV5-1	many	TGCGCCAGCAGCGCGGACCCCTTCGGGGGTATGAACACTGAAGCTTTCTTT	CASSADPFGGMNTEAFF
TRBJ2-2	.	13	TRBV28	many	TGTGCCAGCTCCTCTCCGAACACCGGGGAGCTGTTTTTT	CASSSPNTGELFF
TRBJ2-7	.	15	TRBV7-9	.	TGTGCTTGCAGCGAGCAGTCGGGAGTGTCCTACGAGCAGTACTTC	CACSEQSGVSYEQYF
TRBJ2-7	.	14	TRBV27	many	TGTGCCAGCAGTTTATGGGGCGATTCCTACGAGCAGTACTTC	CASSLWGDSYEQYF
TRBJ2-1	TRBD1	16	TRBV9	many	TGTGCCAGCAGCACCAGTGACAGGGGCGCCTACAATGAGCAGTTCTTC	CASSTSDRGAYNEQFF
TRBJ2-1	TRBD2	19	TRBV7-6	.	TGTGCCAGCAGCCTGGGACTAGCGGATACCCCCCCGGCCTACAATGAGCAGTTCTTC	CASSLGLADTPPAYNEQFF
TRBJ2-4	TRBD1	14	TRBV12-3/TRBV12-4	.	TGTGCCAGCAAGGACAGGGCCGGCAAAAACATTCAGTACTTC	CASKDRAGKNIQYF
TRBJ2-5	TRBD2	16	TRBV30	few	TGTGCCTGGAGCGAGACTAGCGGGAGGGGAAAGGAGACCCAGTACTTC	CAWSETSGRGKETQYF
TRBJ1-2	.	10	TRBV12-3/TRBV12-4	many	TGTGCCAGCAGTGGGTATGGCTACACCTTC	CASSGYGYTF
TRBJ1-3	TRBD1	12	TRBV20-1	.	TGCAGTGCTACGACAGGGGGAAACACCATATATTTT	CSATTGGNTIYF
TRBJ2-2	.	14	TRBV20-1	many	TGCAGTGCTAGAGAAGGCGGGAACACCGGGGAGCTGTTTTTT	CSAREGGNTGELFF
TRBJ2-7	.	14	TRBV19	.	TGTGCCAGTAGTTTCACCCCGAGGGTTAGCGAGCAGTACTTC	CASSFTPRVSEQYF
TRBJ2-2	.	16	TRBV20-1	few	TGCAGTGCTAGAGATCTGGGGACCGTGAACACCGGGGAGCTGTTTTTT	CSARDLGTVNTGELFF
TRBJ2-7	.	15	TRBV28	.	TGTGCCAGCAGTTTGATAGGTGGGAGGAACTACGAGCAGTACTTC	CASSLIGGRNYEQYF
TRBJ2-3	TRBD2	17	TRBV5-6	.	TGTGCCAGCAGCTTGGCCCTAGCGGGAGGTACCACAGATACGCAGTATTTT	CASSLALAGGTTDTQYF